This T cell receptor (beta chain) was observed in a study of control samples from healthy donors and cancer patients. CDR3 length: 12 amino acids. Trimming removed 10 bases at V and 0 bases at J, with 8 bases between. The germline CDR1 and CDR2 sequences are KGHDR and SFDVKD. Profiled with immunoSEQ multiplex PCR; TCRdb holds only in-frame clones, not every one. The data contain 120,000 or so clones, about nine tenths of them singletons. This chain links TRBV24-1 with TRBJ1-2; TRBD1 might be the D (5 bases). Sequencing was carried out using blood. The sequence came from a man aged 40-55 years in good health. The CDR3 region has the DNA TGTGCCACACAGACAGCTAACTATGGCTACACCTTC. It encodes CATQTANYGYTF.